The sequence of this T cell receptor (beta chain) was determined in a study of radiotherapy plus CTLA-4 blockade in lung cancer. The CDR3 consists of 15 residues. With 0 bases removed from V and 8 bases from J, the gap between germline ends came to 11 bases. The germline gives CDR1 SGHVS, CDR2 FQNEAQ. Generated by immunoSEQ multiplex PCR, the TCRdb table keeps only in-frame clones and is missing some. Among 65,000 to 70,000 clones, 70% to 80% were seen once, and the ten largest hold 8.5% to 10%. The sequence was obtained from a human donor with non-small cell lung cancer who had a complete response to radiotherapy plus ipilimumab. J is TRBJ1-6 and V is TRBV7-8; a possible D gene is TRBD1 (6 bases). The specimen comprised peripheral blood, sampled from a patient treated with radiotherapy plus ipilimumab. CDR3 bases: TGTGCCAGCAGCTTAGCCGGGGACACCTATTCACCCCTCCACTTT. This codes for CASSLAGDTYSPLHF.